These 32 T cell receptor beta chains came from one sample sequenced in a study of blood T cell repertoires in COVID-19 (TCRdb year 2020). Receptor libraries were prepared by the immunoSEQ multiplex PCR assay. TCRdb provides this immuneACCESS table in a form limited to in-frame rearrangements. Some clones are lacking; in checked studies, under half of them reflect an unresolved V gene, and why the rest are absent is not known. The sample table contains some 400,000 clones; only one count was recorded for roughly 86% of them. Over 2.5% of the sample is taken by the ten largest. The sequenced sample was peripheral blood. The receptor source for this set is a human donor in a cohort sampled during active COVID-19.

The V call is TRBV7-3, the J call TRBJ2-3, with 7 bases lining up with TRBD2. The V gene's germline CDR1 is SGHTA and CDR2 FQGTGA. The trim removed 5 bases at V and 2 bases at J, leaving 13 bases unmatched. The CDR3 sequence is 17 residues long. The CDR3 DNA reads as TGTGCCAGCAGCCCGAGACCCCGCGGGGGACTCACAGATACGCAGTATTTT. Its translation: CASSPRPRGGLTDTQYF.

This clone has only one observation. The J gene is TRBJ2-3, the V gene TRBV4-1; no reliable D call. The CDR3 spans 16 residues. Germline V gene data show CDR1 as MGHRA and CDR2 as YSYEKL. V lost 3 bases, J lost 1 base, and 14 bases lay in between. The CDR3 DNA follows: TGCGCCAGCAGCCACTCCCTGGCCCGGGGCACAGATACGCAGTATTTT. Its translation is CASSHSLARGTDTQYF.

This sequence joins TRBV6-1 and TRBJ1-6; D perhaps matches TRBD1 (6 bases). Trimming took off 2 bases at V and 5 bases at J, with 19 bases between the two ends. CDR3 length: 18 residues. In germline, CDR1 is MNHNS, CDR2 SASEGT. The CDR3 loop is CASSEKYRDYVHNSPLHF. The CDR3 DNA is TGTGCCAGCAGTGAAAAATACAGGGACTACGTTCATAATTCACCCCTCCACTTT.

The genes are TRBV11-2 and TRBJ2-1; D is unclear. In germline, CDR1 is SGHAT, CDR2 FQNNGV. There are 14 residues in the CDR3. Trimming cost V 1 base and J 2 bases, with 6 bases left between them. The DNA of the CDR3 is TGTGCCAGCAGCTTAGCGGGTACCTACAATGAGCAGTTCTTC. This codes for CASSLAGTYNEQFF.

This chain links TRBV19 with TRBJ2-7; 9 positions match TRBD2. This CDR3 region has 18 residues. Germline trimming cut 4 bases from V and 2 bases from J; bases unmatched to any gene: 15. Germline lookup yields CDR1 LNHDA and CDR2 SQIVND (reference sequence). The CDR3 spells CASSRSPSGSGGTYEQYF. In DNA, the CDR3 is TGTGCCAGTAGTAGATCCCCATCGGGTAGCGGGGGAACCTACGAGCAGTACTTC.

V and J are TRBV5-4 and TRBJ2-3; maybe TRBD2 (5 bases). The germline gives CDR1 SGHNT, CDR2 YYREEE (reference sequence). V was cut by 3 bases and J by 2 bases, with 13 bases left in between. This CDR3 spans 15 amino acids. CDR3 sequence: CASSWERQLTDTQYF. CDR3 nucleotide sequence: TGTGCCAGCAGCTGGGAGCGGCAGCTCACAGATACGCAGTATTTT.

CDR3 loop: CASSLLAGNYEQYF. In DNA form, the CDR3 reads TGTGCCAGCAGCTTGCTAGCGGGGAACTACGAGCAGTACTTC. The chain carries TRBV5-5 and TRBJ2-7; TRBD2 matches at 9 bases. The CDR3 has 14 residues. The germline gives CDR1 SGHKS, CDR2 YYEKEE (reference sequence). V lost 1 base, J lost 3 bases, and 2 bases stayed unmatched.

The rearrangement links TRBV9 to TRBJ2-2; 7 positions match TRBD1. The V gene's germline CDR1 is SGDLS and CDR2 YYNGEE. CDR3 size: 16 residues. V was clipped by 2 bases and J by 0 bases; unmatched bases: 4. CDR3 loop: CASSVAGTANTGELFF. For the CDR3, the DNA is TGTGCCAGCAGCGTTGCCGGGACAGCGAACACCGGGGAGCTGTTTTTT.

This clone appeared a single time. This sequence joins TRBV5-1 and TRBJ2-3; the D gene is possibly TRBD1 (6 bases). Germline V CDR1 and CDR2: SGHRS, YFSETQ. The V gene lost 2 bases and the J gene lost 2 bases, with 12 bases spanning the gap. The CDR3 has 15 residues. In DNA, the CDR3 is TGCGCCAGCAGCTTCTATGGACAGCCCACAGATACGCAGTATTTT. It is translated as CASSFYGQPTDTQYF.

For the CDR3, the DNA is TGTGCCAGCTGGACAGGGCGCTATAATTCACCCCTCCACTTT. Translated: CASWTGRYNSPLHF. V usage is TRBV6-5 and J usage is TRBJ1-6, with 8 bases aligning to TRBD1. Losses at the gene ends were 8 bases for V and 3 bases for J; bases not matched to a gene: 3. CDR3 size: 14 residues. The germline gives CDR1 MNHEY, CDR2 SVGAGI.

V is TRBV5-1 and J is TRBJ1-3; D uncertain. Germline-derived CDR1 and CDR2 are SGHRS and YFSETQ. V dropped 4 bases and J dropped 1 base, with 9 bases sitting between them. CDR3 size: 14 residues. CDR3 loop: CASSLGISGNTIYF. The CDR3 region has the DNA TGCGCCAGCAGCCTCGGGATTTCTGGAAACACCATATATTTT.

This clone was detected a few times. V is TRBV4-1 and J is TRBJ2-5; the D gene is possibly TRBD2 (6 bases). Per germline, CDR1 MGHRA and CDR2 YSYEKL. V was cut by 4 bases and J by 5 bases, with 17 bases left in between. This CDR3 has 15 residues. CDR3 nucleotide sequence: TGCGCCAGCAGCCGAACTAGCCTGCCCAGGGAGACCCAGTACTTC. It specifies CASSRTSLPRETQYF.

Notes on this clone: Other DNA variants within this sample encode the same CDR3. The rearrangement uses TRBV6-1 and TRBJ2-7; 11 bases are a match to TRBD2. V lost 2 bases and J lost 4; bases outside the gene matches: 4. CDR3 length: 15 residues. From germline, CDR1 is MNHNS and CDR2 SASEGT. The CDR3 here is CASSETSGGAYEQYF. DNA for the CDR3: TGTGCCAGCAGTGAAACTAGCGGGGGTGCTTACGAGCAGTACTTC.

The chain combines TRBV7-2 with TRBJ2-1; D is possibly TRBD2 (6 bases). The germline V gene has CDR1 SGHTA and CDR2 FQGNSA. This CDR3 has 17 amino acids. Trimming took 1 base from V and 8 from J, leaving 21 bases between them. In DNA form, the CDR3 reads TGTGCCAGCAGCTTAGTGGGGGGTGGTTTTCTTTTGGATGAGCAGTTCTTC. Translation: CASSLVGGGFLLDEQFF.

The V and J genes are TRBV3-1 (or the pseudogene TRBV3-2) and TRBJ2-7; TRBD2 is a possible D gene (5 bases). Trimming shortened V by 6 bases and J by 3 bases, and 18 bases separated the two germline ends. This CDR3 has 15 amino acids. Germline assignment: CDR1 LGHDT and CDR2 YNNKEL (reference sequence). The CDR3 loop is CASSFLARLDYEQYF. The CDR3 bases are TGTGCCAGCAGTTTCCTAGCTCGGTTGGACTACGAGCAGTACTTC.

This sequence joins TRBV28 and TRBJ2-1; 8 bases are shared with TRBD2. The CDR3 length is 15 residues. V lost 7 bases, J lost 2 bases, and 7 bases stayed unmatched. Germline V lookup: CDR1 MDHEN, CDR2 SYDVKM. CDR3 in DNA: TGTGCCAGCATAGGGGGACTAGTTGCCTACAATGAGCAGTTCTTC. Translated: CASIGGLVAYNEQFF. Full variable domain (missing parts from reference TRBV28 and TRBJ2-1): DVKVTQSSRYLVKRTGEKVFLECVQDMDHENMFWYRQDPGLGLRLIYFSYDVKMKEKGDIPEGYSVSREKKERFSLILESASTNQTSMYLCASIGGLVAYNEQFFGPGTRLTVL.

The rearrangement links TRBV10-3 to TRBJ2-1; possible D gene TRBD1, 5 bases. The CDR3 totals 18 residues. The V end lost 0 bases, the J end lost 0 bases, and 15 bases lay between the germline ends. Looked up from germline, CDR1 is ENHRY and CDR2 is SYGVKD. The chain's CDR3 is CAISESGAKASSYNEQFF. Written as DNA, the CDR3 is TGTGCCATCAGTGAGTCAGGGGCAAAAGCTAGCTCCTACAATGAGCAGTTCTTC.

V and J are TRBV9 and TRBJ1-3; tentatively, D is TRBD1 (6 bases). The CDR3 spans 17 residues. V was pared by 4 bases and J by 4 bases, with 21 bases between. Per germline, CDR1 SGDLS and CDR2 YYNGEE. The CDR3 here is CASSPPPQGSIGNTIYF. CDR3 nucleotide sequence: TGTGCCAGCAGCCCCCCCCCTCAGGGGTCCATCGGAAACACCATATATTTT.

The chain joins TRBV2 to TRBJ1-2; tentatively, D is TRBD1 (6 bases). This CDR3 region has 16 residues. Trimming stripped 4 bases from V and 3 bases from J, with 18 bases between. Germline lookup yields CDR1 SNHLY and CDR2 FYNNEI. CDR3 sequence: CASSAYRVWADYGYTF. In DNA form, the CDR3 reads TGTGCCAGCAGTGCATACAGGGTATGGGCTGACTATGGCTACACCTTC.

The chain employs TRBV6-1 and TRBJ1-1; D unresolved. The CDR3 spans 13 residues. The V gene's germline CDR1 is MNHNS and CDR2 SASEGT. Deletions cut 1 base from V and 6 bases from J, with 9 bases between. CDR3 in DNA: TGTGCCAGCAGTGAAGTCAAGGAGTCTGAAGCTTTCTTT. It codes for CASSEVKESEAFF.

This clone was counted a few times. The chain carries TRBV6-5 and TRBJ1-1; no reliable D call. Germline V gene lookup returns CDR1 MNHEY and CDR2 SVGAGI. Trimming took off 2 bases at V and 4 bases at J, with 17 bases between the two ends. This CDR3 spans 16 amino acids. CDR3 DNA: TGTGCCAGCAGTTACAGTACCCGGGATTTACCCACTGAAGCTTTCTTT. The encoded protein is CASSYSTRDLPTEAFF.

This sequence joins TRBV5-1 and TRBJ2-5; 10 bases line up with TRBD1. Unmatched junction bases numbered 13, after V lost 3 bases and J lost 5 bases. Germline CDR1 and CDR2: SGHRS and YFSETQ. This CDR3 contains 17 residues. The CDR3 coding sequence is TGCGCCAGCAGCTCGCCGGGACAGGGGTTTTGGAGGGAGACCCAGTACTTC. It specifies CASSSPGQGFWRETQYF.

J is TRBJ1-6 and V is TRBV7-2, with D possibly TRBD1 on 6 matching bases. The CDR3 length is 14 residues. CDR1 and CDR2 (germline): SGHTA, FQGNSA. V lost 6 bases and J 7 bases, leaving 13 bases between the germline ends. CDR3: CASRADSSNSPLHF. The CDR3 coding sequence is TGTGCCAGCAGAGCGGACAGCAGCAATTCACCCCTCCACTTT.

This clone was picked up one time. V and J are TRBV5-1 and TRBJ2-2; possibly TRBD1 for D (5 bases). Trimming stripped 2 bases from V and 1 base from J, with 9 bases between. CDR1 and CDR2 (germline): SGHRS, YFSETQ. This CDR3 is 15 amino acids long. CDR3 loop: CASSFQGGNTGELFF. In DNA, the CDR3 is TGCGCCAGCAGCTTCCAGGGTGGGAACACCGGGGAGCTGTTTTTT.

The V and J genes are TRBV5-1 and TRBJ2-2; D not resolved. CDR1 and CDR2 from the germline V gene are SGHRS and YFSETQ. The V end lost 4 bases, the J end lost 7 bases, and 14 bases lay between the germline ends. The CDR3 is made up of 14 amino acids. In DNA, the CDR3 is TGCGCCAGCAGCCCAGCCCGGGTCAGCGGGGAGCTGTTTTTT. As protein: CASSPARVSGELFF.

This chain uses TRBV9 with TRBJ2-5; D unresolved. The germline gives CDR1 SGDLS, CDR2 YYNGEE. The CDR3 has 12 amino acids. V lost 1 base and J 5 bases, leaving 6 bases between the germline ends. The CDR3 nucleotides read TGTGCCAGCAGCGTATGCGTGGAGACCCAGTACTTC. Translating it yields CASSVCVETQYF.

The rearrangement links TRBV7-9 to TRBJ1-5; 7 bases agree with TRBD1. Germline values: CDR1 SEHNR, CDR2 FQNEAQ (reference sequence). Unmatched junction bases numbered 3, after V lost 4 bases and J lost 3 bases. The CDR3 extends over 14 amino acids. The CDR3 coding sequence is TGTGCCAGCAGCTCGACAGGGATCAATCAGCCCCAGCATTTT. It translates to CASSSTGINQPQHF.

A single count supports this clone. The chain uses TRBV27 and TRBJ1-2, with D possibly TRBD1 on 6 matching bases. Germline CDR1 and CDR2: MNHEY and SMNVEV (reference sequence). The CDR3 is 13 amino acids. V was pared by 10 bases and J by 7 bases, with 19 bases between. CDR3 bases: TGTGCCACCCTATCCCACAGGGAGGGTGGCTACACCTTC. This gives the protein CATLSHREGGYTF.

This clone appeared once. CDR3 in DNA: TGCGCCAGCAGCTTAACTAGCTCCTACAATGAGCAGTTCTTC. Translating gives CASSLTSSYNEQFF. The chain joins TRBV5-1 to TRBJ2-1; tentatively, D is TRBD2 (5 bases). CDR1 is SGHRS, CDR2 YFSETQ, per germline. V was pared by 2 bases and J by 0 bases, with 6 bases between. The CDR3 consists of 14 residues.

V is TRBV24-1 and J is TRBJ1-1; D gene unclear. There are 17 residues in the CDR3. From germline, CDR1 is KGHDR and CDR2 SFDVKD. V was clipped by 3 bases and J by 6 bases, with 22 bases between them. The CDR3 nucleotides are TGTGCCACCAGTGATCCGAATAGTGGTCCGAGAGGCCCTGAAGCTTTCTTT. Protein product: CATSDPNSGPRGPEAFF.

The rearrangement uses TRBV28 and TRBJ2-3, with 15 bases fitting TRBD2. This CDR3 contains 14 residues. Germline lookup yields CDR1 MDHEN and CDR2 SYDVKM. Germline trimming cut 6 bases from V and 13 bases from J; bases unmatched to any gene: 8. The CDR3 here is CASRGLAGGHGEYF. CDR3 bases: TGTGCCAGCAGGGGACTAGCGGGAGGCCATGGGGAGTATTTT.

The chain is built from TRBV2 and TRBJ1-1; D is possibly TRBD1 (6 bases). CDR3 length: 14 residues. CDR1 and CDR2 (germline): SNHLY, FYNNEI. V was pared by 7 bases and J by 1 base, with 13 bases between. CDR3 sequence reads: CASIANRANTEAFF. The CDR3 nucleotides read TGTGCCAGCATCGCGAACAGGGCGAACACTGAAGCTTTCTTT.